This T cell receptor beta chain is from a study of type 1 regulatory T cells. MiXCR, applied by TCRdb to the reads, yields one record per CDR3 protein. The data show 20,000 to 25,000 distinct CDR3 sequences, with just under 75% seen just once and 13% to 15% held by the top ten. Points on this clonotype: Its antigen is unidentified.

This CDR3 is 13 amino acids long. Germline V CDR1 and CDR2: DFQATT, SNEGSKA (reference sequence). V shed 3 bases and J 4 bases; nucleotides not matched to a gene: 5. The chain combines TRBV20-1 with TRBJ2-7, with 8 bases aligning to TRBD1. The sequencing input was cultured T cells, either the whole culture or a sorted T cell fraction (not recorded which). The subset was: Tr1-enriched cell product generated in vitro against host alloantigens. This clonotype originated in a human donor in good health. CDR3 sequence reads: CSARTGAAYEQYF. CDR3 DNA sequence: TGCAGTGCTAGGACAGGGGCGGCTTACGAGCAGTACTTC.